This T cell receptor (beta chain) was identified during a study of vaccination effects on CD4 cells after COVID-19. Trimming took 4 bases from V and 4 from J, leaving 8 bases between them. The length of the CDR3 is 11 residues. CDR1 is SQVTM and CDR2 is ANQGSEA in the germline V gene. Whole-study findings and limits: Whether induced by infection or by vaccine, clones showed marked clonal contraction late after vaccination. Recruitment yielded few convalescent patients, and the study had no early post-infection timepoints.

Sequencing followed a ViraFEST assay step that expanded antigen-specific CD4+ T cells with viral peptide pools. Culturing for 9 to 10 days preceded CD4+ T cell isolation. Prior SARS-CoV-2 infection was absent in the vaccine recipients, as shown by negative nucleocapsid antibodies. Wells containing two million PBMC each were cultured with around 10 IU/ml IL-2 and 10 ug/ml peptides. On both days 3 and 7, half of the culture medium was replaced with IL-2 medium. Repertoires were generated with immunoSEQ multiplex PCR, while TCRdb's copy carries only in-frame clones and drops some. The repertoire holds about 43,000 clones, with about 80% as singletons. To note about this clone: Antigen specificity is unknown. The sample contains more than one DNA sequence encoding this CDR3.

This chain joins TRBV29-1 and TRBJ2-7, with D unresolved. The sequence was obtained from a human donor who received a COVID-19 vaccine. Source: CD4+ T cells from PBMCs cultured with SARS-CoV-2 spike peptides, taken before COVID-19 vaccination. The chain's CDR3 is CSVVEKYEQYV. For the CDR3, the DNA is TGCAGCGTTGTCGAAAAATACGAGCAGTACGTC.